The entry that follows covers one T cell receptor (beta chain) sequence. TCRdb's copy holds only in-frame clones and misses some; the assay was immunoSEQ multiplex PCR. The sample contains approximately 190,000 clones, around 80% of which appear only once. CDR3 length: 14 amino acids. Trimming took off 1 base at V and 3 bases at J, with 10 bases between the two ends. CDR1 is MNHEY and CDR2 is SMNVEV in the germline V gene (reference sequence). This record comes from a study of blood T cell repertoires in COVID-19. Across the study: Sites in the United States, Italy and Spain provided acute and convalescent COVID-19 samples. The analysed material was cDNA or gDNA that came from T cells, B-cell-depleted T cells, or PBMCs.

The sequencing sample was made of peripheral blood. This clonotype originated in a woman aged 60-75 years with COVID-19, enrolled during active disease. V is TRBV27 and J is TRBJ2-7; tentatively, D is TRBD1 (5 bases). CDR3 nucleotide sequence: TGTGCCAGCAGTTTATGCTCAGGGCGCTACGAGCAGTACGTC. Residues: CASSLCSGRYEQYV.